Below are 30 T cell receptor beta chains sequenced from a single sample in a study of OX40 agonist ivuxolimab in advanced cancers. TCRdb keeps only in-frame clones here, not all; method: immunoSEQ multiplex PCR. The sample has over 50,000 clones, 70% to 90% seen once. Sequences were derived from CD4+ or CD8+ T cells sorted from blood, sampled in a trial of the OX40 agonist ivuxolimab. Receptor source: an adult with an advanced solid tumor such as melanoma, head and neck, liver or kidney cancer.

V usage is TRBV19 and J usage is TRBJ2-7; 9 positions match TRBD2. The CDR3 runs 17 residues. V gave up 1 base and J gave up 3 bases; unmatched junction bases: 10. The V gene's germline CDR1 is LNHDA and CDR2 SQIVND (reference sequence). CDR3 bases: TGTGCCAGTAGTATAGCTGTGGGCGGGACTAGCAGCTACGAGCAGTACTTC. It is translated as CASSIAVGGTSSYEQYF.

The chain couples TRBV28 to TRBJ2-7; TRBD1 is a possible D gene (6 bases). Per germline, CDR1 MDHEN and CDR2 SYDVKM. The CDR3 covers 14 residues. V was cut by 5 bases and J by 2 bases, with 13 bases left in between. The CDR3, as DNA: TGTGCCAGCAGTGACGGGACACCTACCTACGAGCAGTACTTC. Amino acids: CASSDGTPTYEQYF.

This sequence joins TRBV5-6 and TRBJ2-6; D is possibly TRBD2 (6 bases). The CDR3 runs to 15 residues. CDR1 is SGHDT and CDR2 is YYEEEE in the germline V gene. V lost 6 bases to trimming and J lost 4 bases, with 14 bases between them. The CDR3, as DNA: TGTGCCAGCACCGAATTGGGGGGAGGGGCCAACGTCCTGACTTTC. This codes for CASTELGGGANVLTF.

This chain connects TRBV29-1 to TRBJ2-1, with unresolved D. This CDR3 spans 14 amino acids. The germline CDR1 and CDR2 sequences are SQVTM and ANQGSEA. The V gene lost 7 bases and the J gene lost 3 bases, with 16 bases spanning the gap. The CDR3 protein is CSASLSRVYNEQFF. The CDR3 nucleotides read TGCAGCGCTTCCCTTTCCCGGGTCTACAATGAGCAGTTCTTC.

V usage is TRBV18 and J usage is TRBJ2-6; 7 bases match TRBD1. V gave up 3 bases and J gave up 0 bases; unmatched junction bases: 8. The CDR3 totals 18 residues. The germline V gene has CDR1 KGHSH and CDR2 LQKENI. The CDR3 region is CASSPVPSGGSGANVLTF. CDR3 sequence (DNA): TGTGCCAGCTCACCGGTGCCTTCAGGGGGCTCTGGGGCCAACGTCCTGACTTTC.

The chain employs TRBV19 and TRBJ2-1; the match to TRBD1 covers 10 bases. CDR1 LNHDA and CDR2 SQIVND come from the germline V gene (reference sequence). V lost 4 bases, J lost 10 bases, and 10 bases stayed unmatched. This CDR3 contains 15 residues. CDR3: CASSTRDRGSHEQFF. The CDR3, as DNA: TGTGCCAGTAGTACCCGGGACAGGGGATCCCACGAGCAGTTCTTC.

The chain employs TRBV6-4 and TRBJ1-6; the D is unclear. The CDR3 is 13 amino acids. Between the trimmed V and J ends, which lost 6 bases and 7 bases, there was a span of 10 bases. Germline V gene sequence: CDR1 MRHNA, CDR2 SNTAGT. The CDR3 DNA is TGTGCCAGCAGCGTTAGTACGAATTCACCCCTCCACTTT. Translated: CASSVSTNSPLHF.

This sequence joins TRBV5-4 and TRBJ2-2, with 14 bases fitting TRBD2. V gave up 4 bases and J gave up 5 bases; unmatched junction bases: 1. CDR1 and CDR2 (germline): SGHNT, YYREEE (reference sequence). The CDR3 totals 15 residues. CDR3 amino acids: CASSRTSGRTGELFF. The DNA for the CDR3 is TGTGCCAGCAGCCGGACTAGCGGGAGGACCGGGGAGCTGTTTTTT.

This chain links TRBV6-4 with TRBJ2-3; D is unresolved. The CDR3 totals 11 residues. V lost 1 base and J 5 bases, leaving 1 base between the germline ends. CDR1 MRHNA and CDR2 SNTAGT come from the germline V gene. The CDR3 spells CASSDLDTQYF. In DNA form, the CDR3 reads TGTGCCAGCAGTGACTTAGATACGCAGTATTTT.

The chain links TRBV5-1 to TRBJ2-7; 9 nucleotides match TRBD1. Germline CDR1 is SGHRS and CDR2 is YFSETQ. The CDR3 loop spans 15 amino acids. The V gene end was trimmed by 4 bases and the J gene end by 7 bases; junction bases not matched to a gene: 12. The CDR3 protein is CASSPGTGSQGEQYF. CDR3 nucleotide sequence: TGCGCCAGCAGCCCGGGGACAGGGTCTCAGGGGGAGCAGTACTTC.

This clone was seen once. The chain uses TRBV28 and TRBJ1-2; D call uncertain. CDR3 length: 13 residues. Trimming cost V 3 bases and J 2 bases, with 7 bases left between them. Germline V gene sequence: CDR1 MDHEN, CDR2 SYDVKM. The CDR3 DNA sequence: TGTGCCAGCAGTTTTTATAGGAACTATGGCTACACCTTC. This translates into CASSFYRNYGYTF.

This chain links TRBV27 with TRBJ2-7, with D possibly TRBD2 on 5 matching bases. Germline V lookup: CDR1 MNHEY, CDR2 SMNVEV (reference sequence). The CDR3 sequence is 15 residues long. V lost 1 base and J lost 0, with 10 bases in between. CDR3 bases: TGTGCCAGCAGTTTATACCGCGGGTCCTCCTACGAGCAGTACTTC. Translated: CASSLYRGSSYEQYF.

J is TRBJ2-3 and V is TRBV7-9, with 7 bases aligning to TRBD2. CDR3 length equals 15 residues. From germline, CDR1 is SEHNR and CDR2 FQNEAQ (reference sequence). Trimming removed 5 bases from V and 0 bases from J; junction bases left unmatched: 5. The CDR3 reads CASSPRDYSTDTQYF. DNA for the CDR3: TGTGCCAGCAGCCCGCGGGACTACAGCACAGATACGCAGTATTTT.

This chain uses TRBV19 with TRBJ1-5; D possibly corresponds to TRBD1 (6 bases). The CDR3 runs 15 residues. V was clipped by 3 bases and J by 7 bases, with 16 bases between them. CDR1 is LNHDA, CDR2 SQIVND, per germline (reference sequence). CDR3 DNA: TGTGCCAGTAGTATTGGAGGGGGTATAATCCAGCCCCAGCATTTT. This sequence encodes CASSIGGGIIQPQHF. Looking up the rest from reference TRBV19 and TRBJ1-5 gives the full variable domain: DGGITQSPKYLFRKEGQNVTLSCEQNLNHDAMYWYRQDPGQGLRLIYYSQIVNDFQKGDIAEGYSVSREKKESFPLTVTSAQKNPTAFYLCASSIGGGIIQPQHFGDGTRLSIL.

Only one count was recorded for this clone. J is TRBJ1-5 and V is TRBV5-1; D not certain. CDR3 length: 15 residues. CDR1 is SGHRS, CDR2 YFSETQ, per germline. V gave up 0 bases and J gave up 3 bases, with 10 bases separating them. This CDR3 reads CASSLEGQYNQPQHF. CDR3 DNA: TGCGCCAGCAGCTTGGAGGGTCAGTACAATCAGCCCCAGCATTTT.

This clone was observed once. The rearrangement links TRBV25-1 to TRBJ2-5; D unresolved. V was cut by 1 base and J by 5 bases, with 11 bases left in between. The CDR3 runs 14 residues. CDR1 and CDR2 (germline): MGHDK, SYGVNS. The CDR3 region has the DNA TGTGCCAGCAGTGAATTTGGGTCGAGCGAGACCCAGTACTTC. Protein product: CASSEFGSSETQYF.

The chain joins TRBV7-2 to TRBJ2-4; 7 bases align to TRBD2. This CDR3 comprises 16 residues. Germline V CDR1 and CDR2: SGHTA, FQGNSA. The trim removed 1 base at V and 0 bases at J, leaving 3 bases unmatched. CDR3 in amino acids: CASSLVPSGAKNIQYF. The CDR3 DNA reads TGTGCCAGCAGCTTAGTGCCTAGCGGAGCCAAAAACATTCAGTACTTC.

This chain connects TRBV4-2 to TRBJ1-3; TRBD1 matches at 7 bases. This CDR3 contains 14 residues. The germline CDR1 and CDR2 sequences are LGHNA and YNFKEQ. J gave up 1 base and V 4 bases, and 1 base lay outside the gene matches. The CDR3 nucleotides read TGTGCCAGCAGCCCAGGGGGATCTGGAAACACCATATATTTT. Translated, it gives CASSPGGSGNTIYF.

The chain is built from TRBV11-2 and TRBJ2-7, with TRBD2 matching 7 bases. Unmatched junction bases numbered 6, after V lost 3 bases and J lost 7 bases. CDR1 and CDR2 from the germline V gene are SGHAT and FQNNGV. CDR3 length: 13 amino acids. The CDR3 nucleotides read TGTGCCAGCAGCTTCGCCGGGGGAGGGGAGCAGTACTTC. It yields the protein CASSFAGGGEQYF.

The chain links TRBV5-6 to TRBJ1-2; 10 nucleotides line up with TRBD1. V dropped 4 bases and J dropped 7; count of bases not matched to a gene: 4. The length of the CDR3 is 13 residues. The germline V gene has CDR1 SGHDT and CDR2 YYEEEE. CDR3 coding DNA: TGTGCCAGCAGCCGCCGGGACAGGGGTGGCTACACCTTC. Translation: CASSRRDRGGYTF.

J is TRBJ2-2 and V is TRBV6-5; 10 bases fit TRBD1. Germline V gene lookup returns CDR1 MNHEY and CDR2 SVGAGI. With V trimmed by 6 bases and J by 5 bases, 6 bases remained unmatched. CDR3 length: 15 residues. The CDR3: CASSRRQGATGELFF. The CDR3, as DNA: TGTGCCAGCAGCCGAAGACAGGGGGCGACCGGGGAGCTGTTTTTT.

The table lists this clone with a count of one. The V and J genes are TRBV2 and TRBJ1-6; no clear D. Per the germline V gene, CDR1 is SNHLY and CDR2 is FYNNEI. The CDR3 runs 11 residues. Trimming shortened V by 1 base and J by 14 bases, and 6 bases separated the two germline ends. The CDR3 region is CASSEEAALHF. In DNA, the CDR3 is TGTGCCAGCAGTGAAGAGGCGGCCCTCCACTTT.

The V and J genes are TRBV6-1 and TRBJ1-5; perhaps TRBD1 as D (5 bases). Germline lookup yields CDR1 MNHNS and CDR2 SASEGT. The CDR3 runs to 13 residues. Deletions cut 8 bases from V and 7 bases from J, with 15 bases between. Written as DNA, the CDR3 is TGTGCCAGCCTTCAAATGGGGGGACAGCCCCAGCATTTT. Protein product: CASLQMGGQPQHF.

CDR3 in DNA: TGTGCCAGCAGTTGGGACAGGGGGGATACCTACGAGCAGTACTTC. It translates to CASSWDRGDTYEQYF. V usage is TRBV6-1 and J usage is TRBJ2-7; 11 nucleotides agree with TRBD1. V dropped 5 bases and J dropped 2; count of bases not matched to a gene: 5. This CDR3 region has 15 residues. Germline V gene sequence: CDR1 MNHNS, CDR2 SASEGT.

This clone has more than one count but fewer than ten. The J gene is TRBJ2-2, the V gene TRBV19; a weak D match, TRBD2 (6 bases). The CDR3 runs 14 residues. Germline V gene lookup returns CDR1 LNHDA and CDR2 SQIVND (reference sequence). V lost 3 bases and J 5 bases, leaving 10 bases between the germline ends. CDR3 region: CASSIIGRTGELFF. The CDR3 coding sequence is TGTGCCAGTAGTATTATCGGGAGAACCGGGGAGCTGTTTTTT. The full variable domain, in which reference TRBV19 and TRBJ2-2 provide the parts outside the CDR3, is DGGITQSPKYLFRKEGQNVTLSCEQNLNHDAMYWYRQDPGQGLRLIYYSQIVNDFQKGDIAEGYSVSREKKESFPLTVTSAQKNPTAFYLCASSIIGRTGELFFGEGSRLTVL.

CDR3 amino acids: CASRDPGPYNEQFF. The CDR3 nucleotides are TGTGCCAGCAGAGACCCAGGGCCCTACAATGAGCAGTTCTTC. The J gene is TRBJ2-1, the V gene TRBV6-1, with D perhaps matching TRBD1 (5 bases). Trimming left V 6 bases short and J 2 bases short, with 11 bases between. CDR3 length: 14 amino acids. The germline V gene encodes CDR1 MNHNS and CDR2 SASEGT.

The rearrangement links TRBV10-2 to TRBJ2-6, with D possibly matching TRBD1 (6 bases). The CDR3 covers 16 residues. Germline assignment: CDR1 WSHSY and CDR2 SAAADI. Deletions cut 8 bases from V and 1 base from J, with 15 bases between. The DNA for the CDR3 is TGCGCCAGCCGGGCCAAGGGGGAATCTGGGGCCAACGTCCTGACTTTC. Amino acids: CASRAKGESGANVLTF.

The CDR3 reads CASSQDDRPSSYNEQFF. CDR3 DNA: TGCGCCAGCAGCCAAGATGACCGGCCGAGCTCCTACAATGAGCAGTTCTTC. The rearrangement joins TRBV4-1 to TRBJ2-1; D is ambiguous. The ends were cut back, 0 bases at V and 0 bases at J, with 12 bases in the middle. The CDR3 has 17 amino acids. CDR1 is MGHRA, CDR2 YSYEKL, per germline.

About this clone: The sample holds other DNA sequences that translate to the same CDR3. The rearrangement uses TRBV18 and TRBJ1-2; D perhaps matches TRBD1 (6 bases). Germline V gives CDR1 KGHSH, CDR2 LQKENI. Trimming shortened V by 2 bases and J by 3 bases, and 13 bases separated the two germline ends. This CDR3 has 15 residues. The CDR3 DNA reads as TGTGCCAGCTCACCATCCCAGGGGCGATACTATGGCTACACCTTC. This encodes CASSPSQGRYYGYTF.

The V gene is TRBV6-5, the J gene TRBJ1-1, with D uncertain. CDR1 is MNHEY and CDR2 is SVGAGI in the germline V gene. The CDR3 contains 13 residues. V dropped 1 base and J dropped 1 base, with 4 bases sitting between them. The CDR3 loop is CASSYWENTEAFF. The DNA for the CDR3 is TGTGCCAGCAGTTACTGGGAGAACACTGAAGCTTTCTTT.